The present T cell receptor beta chain was sequenced within a study of post-analysis software for immune sequencing data. Whole-study context: Progressive-relapsing, secondary progressive and relapsing-remitting multiple sclerosis were among the disease courses included.

The CDR3 has 16 residues. The germline CDR1 and CDR2 sequences are MGHRA and YSYEKL. V was clipped by 0 bases and J by 2 bases, with 14 bases between them. As to this clonotype: Its antigen remains unknown.

The study's findings and limits: Patients carried a handful of TRBV segments more frequently than controls did, and TRBV5-6, TRBV5-1 and TRBV20-1 were among them. Those with multiple sclerosis, the patient group, showed significantly lower normalized Chao1 diversity than controls.

Prepared libraries of TCR beta cDNA carried unique molecular identifiers. Input amounts of 1 to 10 million T cells were used. These gave some 500,000 cDNA molecules, so each molecule approximated one T cell. TCRdb ran MiXCR on the PCR reads and lists one entry per CDR3 protein. The sample consists of about 540,000 distinct CDR3 sequences, 34% of them appearing once. This TCR came from a girl between 2 and 17 years old with multiple sclerosis. Sequencing used blood. The rearrangement joins TRBV4-1 to TRBJ2-7; no clear D. The CDR3 loop reads CASSQDFTLHTYEQYF. Written as DNA, the CDR3 is TGCGCCAGCAGCCAAGATTTTACTTTACACACCTACGAGCAGTACTTC.